Below are 17 T cell receptor beta chains sequenced from a single sample in a study of blood T cell repertoires in COVID-19. Some clones are missing from TCRdb's copy, which holds only in-frame ones; the method was immunoSEQ multiplex PCR. The table shows under 300,000 clones, with approximately 88% occurring only once. Specimen: PBMCs or T cells enriched from blood (not recorded which). The receptors here all came from a middle-aged woman with acute COVID-19.

The chain combines TRBV27 with TRBJ2-7; a weak D match, TRBD2 (6 bases). V lost 3 bases and J lost 2, with 11 bases in between. The germline V gene has CDR1 MNHEY and CDR2 SMNVEV (reference sequence). CDR3 size: 14 residues. The CDR3 sequence is CASSFGGPTYEQYF. The CDR3 DNA reads as TGTGCCAGCAGTTTCGGGGGACCAACCTACGAGCAGTACTTC.

The chain links TRBV10-1 to TRBJ2-5, with 9 nucleotides matching TRBD1. CDR1 and CDR2 from the germline V gene are WNHNN and SYGVQD (reference sequence). This CDR3 contains 15 residues. J lost 1 base, V lost 2 bases, and 2 bases had no gene match. Here the CDR3 DNA reads TGCGCCAGCAGTGAGGGGACAGGGTCCCAAGAGACCCAGTACTTC. This sequence encodes CASSEGTGSQETQYF.

This clone was counted many times. The J gene is TRBJ1-6, the V gene TRBV4-1, with TRBD1 matching over 11 bases. Germline V gives CDR1 MGHRA, CDR2 YSYEKL. This CDR3 region has 17 residues. J was trimmed by 7 bases and V by 0 bases; bases with no gene match: 5. The CDR3 DNA reads TGCGCCAGCAGCCAAGATTCCGGGACAGGGGGGAATTCACCCCTCCACTTT. Amino acid sequence: CASSQDSGTGGNSPLHF.

The chain combines TRBV5-1 with TRBJ1-1; D not certain. Germline V lookup: CDR1 SGHRS, CDR2 YFSETQ. This CDR3 comprises 15 residues. V was shortened by 0 bases and J by 4 bases, with 13 bases between the two germline ends. The CDR3 DNA is TGCGCCAGCAGCTTGGGAGCGGCCTGGAGCACTGAAGCTTTCTTT. Residues: CASSLGAAWSTEAFF.

The V gene is TRBV4-3, the J gene TRBJ2-3, with 8 positions matching TRBD2. CDR1 is LGHNA and CDR2 is YSLEER in the germline V gene. The CDR3 runs 18 residues. V lost 0 bases, J lost 6 bases, and 14 bases stayed unmatched. The CDR3 sequence is CASSQDVGGGLGVDTQYF. DNA of the CDR3: TGCGCCAGCAGCCAAGATGTTGGTGGGGGACTAGGTGTTGATACGCAGTATTTT.

This sequence joins TRBV5-8 and TRBJ1-5; D gene ambiguous. The V end was cut by 1 base, the J end by 1 base, with 18 bases between. Per the germline V gene, CDR1 is SGHTS and CDR2 is YDEGEE. The CDR3 has 18 residues. CDR3 in DNA: TGTGCCAGCAGCTTGCTAGCCAGACTGGGCATAAGCAATCAGCCCCAGCATTTT. Its protein product is CASSLLARLGISNQPQHF. The whole variable domain, filled in from reference TRBV5-8 and TRBJ1-5, reads EAGVTQSPTHLIKTRGQQATLRCSPISGHTSVYWYQQALGLGLQFLLWYDEGEERNRGNFPPRFSGRQFPNYSSELNVNALELEDSALYLCASSLLARLGISNQPQHFGDGTRLSIL.

CDR3 residues: CAWTPAGFNEKLFF. The CDR3 bases are TGTGCCTGGACTCCAGCGGGGTTTAATGAAAAACTGTTTTTT. The V call is TRBV30, the J call TRBJ1-4, with no clear D. The CDR3 runs 14 residues. The germline gives CDR1 GTSNPN, CDR2 SVGIG (reference sequence). V shed 4 bases and J shed 4 bases, with 13 bases lying between them.

The sample holds one count of this clone. Compared with germline, one end of the junction differs, possibly owing to a read error. The chain combines TRBV7-7 with TRBJ2-3; a possible D gene is TRBD2 (5 bases). The CDR3 loop spans 18 amino acids. Germline V lookup: CDR1 SSHAT, CDR2 FNYEAQ (reference sequence). CDR3 coding DNA: TGTGCTAGCAGCCAAAGCTTCCCCGGACTTCCGGGAAGGGATACGCAGTATTTT. This sequence encodes CASSQSFPGLPGRDTQYF.

The rearrangement uses TRBV6-5 and TRBJ1-5; no firm D call. Trimming removed 4 bases from V and 3 bases from J, with 7 bases in between. Germline loops: CDR1 MNHEY, CDR2 SVGAGI. There are 13 residues in the CDR3. The CDR3 region has the DNA TGTGCCAGCAGTTTCAGTGACAATCAGCCCCAGCATTTT. Translated: CASSFSDNQPQHF.

The chain couples TRBV3-1 (or the pseudogene TRBV3-2) to TRBJ2-3; tentatively, D is TRBD2 (6 bases). The CDR3 sequence is 15 residues long. V was pared by 3 bases and J by 0 bases, with 10 bases between. Germline CDR1 reads LGHDT; CDR2 reads YNNKEL (reference sequence). CDR3 amino acids: CASSHELASTDTQYF. As DNA, the CDR3 is TGTGCCAGCAGCCATGAACTAGCTAGCACAGATACGCAGTATTTT.

CDR3 sequence reads: CASSLGDRPSSYNEQFF. As DNA, the CDR3 is TGTGCCAGCAGCTTAGGGGACAGACCGAGCTCCTACAATGAGCAGTTCTTC. This chain uses TRBV11-2 with TRBJ2-1; 7 bases align to TRBD1. Germline CDR1 is SGHAT and CDR2 is FQNNGV. This CDR3 has 17 residues. J was trimmed by 0 bases and V by 1 base; bases with no gene match: 6. The full variable domain, completed using reference TRBV11-2 and TRBJ2-1, is EAGVAQSPRYKIIEKRQSVAFWCNPISGHATLYWYQQILGQGPKLLIQFQNNGVVDDSQLPKDRFSAERLKGVDSTLKIQPAKLEDSAVYLCASSLGDRPSSYNEQFFGPGTRLTVL.

This chain connects TRBV7-2 to TRBJ1-5; TRBD1 aligns across 7 bases. The J segment lost 3 bases and the V segment lost 1 base, leaving 9 bases of the junction unmatched. The germline gives CDR1 SGHTA, CDR2 FQGNSA. This CDR3 has 17 residues. The CDR3 bases are TGTGCCAGCAGCTTAGGGGCAGGGGGGTCCCTCAATCAGCCCCAGCATTTT. The encoded protein is CASSLGAGGSLNQPQHF.

The chain employs TRBV6-1 and TRBJ2-5; TRBD2 aligns across 9 bases. The CDR3 loop spans 16 amino acids. Germline-derived CDR1 and CDR2 are MNHNS and SASEGT. The V gene end was trimmed by 2 bases and the J gene end by 6 bases; junction bases not matched to a gene: 10. CDR3 DNA sequence: TGTGCCAGCAGTGAAAGAATGCGGGGGGGCCTCAAGACCCAGTACTTC. It specifies CASSERMRGGLKTQYF.

This rearrangement joins TRBV6-5 to TRBJ1-2, with a tentative D call TRBD1 (5 bases). There are 13 residues in the CDR3. CDR1 MNHEY and CDR2 SVGAGI come from the germline V gene. V was pared by 0 bases and J by 4 bases, with 6 bases between. The CDR3 loop reads CASSYSGVYGYTF. The CDR3 DNA follows: TGTGCCAGCAGTTACTCAGGGGTCTATGGCTACACCTTC.

The chain joins TRBV29-1 to TRBJ2-1; TRBD2 matches 10 bases. Germline-derived CDR1 and CDR2 are SQVTM and ANQGSEA. There are 17 residues in the CDR3. The V gene end was trimmed by 3 bases and the J gene end by 4 bases; junction bases not matched to a gene: 12. CDR3 DNA: TGCAGCGTTGAGAGGCTAGCGGGAGAGAGGTCTTACAATGAGCAGTTCTTC. It translates to CSVERLAGERSYNEQFF.

The chain joins TRBV4-3 to TRBJ2-3, with D unclear. Per the germline V gene, CDR1 is LGHNA and CDR2 is YSLEER. The CDR3 totals 17 residues. Trimming left V 1 base short and J 0 bases short, with 14 bases between. The CDR3 is CASSQASLIGSTDTQYF. The CDR3 coding sequence is TGCGCCAGCAGCCAAGCGAGTCTTATCGGGAGCACAGATACGCAGTATTTT.

The rearrangement joins TRBV19 to TRBJ1-5; D is possibly TRBD1 (5 bases). Germline values: CDR1 LNHDA, CDR2 SQIVND (reference sequence). Trimming shortened V by 1 base and J by 4 bases, and 11 bases separated the two germline ends. The length of the CDR3 is 15 residues. The CDR3 DNA is TGTGCCAGTAGTATAGTAACAGGTGATAATCAGCCCCAGCATTTT. This translates into CASSIVTGDNQPQHF.